This T cell receptor beta chain was observed in a study of blood T cell repertoires in COVID-19. Study information: The samples span acute and convalescent COVID-19 from the United States, Italy and Spain.

Original handling: Estimation of nucleated cell counts was performed using reference gene primer amplification. Profiled with immunoSEQ multiplex PCR; TCRdb holds only in-frame clones, not every one. The V and J calls and clone size were taken over from that table, and D and trimming were inferred from the DNA. The sample yields a few hundred thousand clones, about 85% seen once. Turning to this clone: The junction does not match germline at one end; this may be a read error.

The CDR3 covers 14 residues. The V gene's germline CDR1 is SGHTA and CDR2 FQGNSA. Individuals aged roughly 18 to 95 years were recruited from approximately 22 US areas. Grouping used clinical history reported by participants in a survey and questionnaire. J is TRBJ2-7 and V is TRBV7-2; TRBD2 aligns across 11 bases. Sequencing input: PBMCs or T cells enriched from blood (not recorded which). The TCR was taken from a woman under 40 who had recovered from COVID-19. The CDR3 reads CASSLATSGGEQYF. As DNA, the CDR3 is TGTGCCAGCAGCCTAGCCACTAGCGGGGGCGAGCAGTACTTC.